This passage covers 11 T cell receptor beta chains from one sample sequenced in a study of cytomegalovirus exposure and HLA in healthy donors. 13 Jbeta primers and 60 Vbeta primers were used for the PCR. Clones were sequenced by immunoSEQ multiplex PCR, and TCRdb holds only the in-frame ones, with some missing. Among about 160,000 clones listed, more than 80% were seen once. Specimen: PBMCs. All receptors come from a woman in her forties or fifties in good health and CMV-seronegative.

The V call is TRBV21-1, the J call TRBJ2-7; the table's TRBD1 call for D was not verified on the DNA. TRBV21-1 is a documented pseudogene. The CDR3 contains 19 residues. CDR3 region: CASSKVEGGVRTSSYEQYF. CDR3 coding DNA: TGTGCCAGCAGCAAAGTTGAAGGGGGTGTACGAACGAGCTCCTACGAGCAGTACTTC.

The chain carries TRBV5-4 and TRBJ2-5; the D is unclear. Germline CDR1 SGHNT, CDR2 YYREEE (reference sequence). Trimming left V 2 bases short and J 3 bases short, with 8 bases between. This CDR3 has 13 residues. CDR3 coding DNA: TGTGCCAGCAGCTTAGCCATGAAAGAGACCCAGTACTTC. Its protein is CASSLAMKETQYF.

V is TRBV5-8 and J is TRBJ1-4, with TRBD1 matching 10 bases. The CDR3 contains 15 residues. Germline CDR1 is SGHTS and CDR2 is YDEGEE. Germline trimming cut 4 bases from V and 8 bases from J; bases unmatched to any gene: 8. CDR3 protein: CASSLRQGAWEKLFF. DNA for the CDR3: TGTGCCAGCAGCCTTCGACAGGGGGCTTGGGAAAAACTGTTTTTT.

J is TRBJ1-1 and V is TRBV19, with a tentative D call TRBD1 (6 bases). V lost 1 base and J lost 1, with 10 bases in between. The CDR3 totals 15 residues. Germline assignment: CDR1 LNHDA and CDR2 SQIVND (reference sequence). Written as DNA, the CDR3 is TGTGCCAGTAGTATAGTGTCCAGGGGGAACACTGAAGCTTTCTTT. This gives the protein CASSIVSRGNTEAFF.

Only a few counts were recorded for this clone. This sequence joins TRBV19 and TRBJ2-7; D possibly corresponds to TRBD1 (5 bases). Between the trimmed V and J ends, which lost 7 bases and 5 bases, there was a span of 15 bases. Germline lookup yields CDR1 LNHDA and CDR2 SQIVND (reference sequence). The CDR3 runs 13 residues. CDR3 in DNA: TGTGCCAGTAAGCCGCAGGGCAGCAACGAGCAGTACTTC. Translating it yields CASKPQGSNEQYF. Drawing the rest from reference TRBV19 and TRBJ2-7, the complete variable domain is DGGITQSPKYLFRKEGQNVTLSCEQNLNHDAMYWYRQDPGQGLRLIYYSQIVNDFQKGDIAEGYSVSREKKESFPLTVTSAQKNPTAFYLCASKPQGSNEQYFGPGTRLTVT.

The chain links TRBV19 to TRBJ1-2; TRBD1 aligns across 7 bases. The CDR3 sequence is 16 residues long. The V gene end was trimmed by 4 bases and the J gene end by 1 base; junction bases not matched to a gene: 9. Germline V gene data show CDR1 as LNHDA and CDR2 as SQIVND (reference sequence). CDR3 protein: CASSTLRTGFNYGYTF. Written as DNA, the CDR3 is TGTGCCAGTAGTACCCTCCGGACAGGTTTTAACTATGGCTACACCTTC.

About this clone: Other DNA sequences from this sample encode an identical CDR3 as well. The chain is built from TRBV6-5 and TRBJ2-7; possible D gene TRBD2, 6 bases. The CDR3 extends over 14 amino acids. Germline loops: CDR1 MNHEY, CDR2 SVGAGI. V shed 5 bases and J shed 4 bases, with 15 bases lying between them. The CDR3 coding sequence is TGTGCCAGCAGTCGGAGGGACTCCGGGTACGAGCAGTACTTC. The encoded protein is CASSRRDSGYEQYF.

V usage is TRBV28 and J usage is TRBJ1-5; D is possibly TRBD1 (6 bases). V was pared by 2 bases and J by 5 bases, with 16 bases between. This CDR3 is built from 16 residues. Per germline, CDR1 MDHEN and CDR2 SYDVKM. The CDR3 coding sequence is TGTGCCAGCAGTTTAGCCGCAGGGGCCCATGATCAGCCCCAGCATTTT. It yields the protein CASSLAAGAHDQPQHF.

A remark on this clone: This specimen includes other DNA sequences encoding the same CDR3. The chain recombines TRBV7-9 with TRBJ2-3; TRBD2 matches 15 bases. The CDR3 has 16 residues. Trimming removed 3 bases from V and 4 bases from J; junction bases left unmatched: 2. CDR1 and CDR2 from the germline V gene are SEHNR and FQNEAQ (reference sequence). The CDR3 loop is CASSLGLAGGSDTQYF. CDR3 in DNA: TGTGCCAGCAGCTTGGGACTAGCGGGAGGCTCAGATACGCAGTATTTT.

The rearrangement uses TRBV2 and TRBJ1-2, with 7 bases that match TRBD1. J was trimmed by 7 bases and V by 6 bases; bases with no gene match: 2. The CDR3 length is 11 residues. CDR1 and CDR2 (germline): SNHLY, FYNNEI. Here the CDR3 DNA reads TGTGCCAGCAGGACAGGGTTTGGCTACACCTTC. Protein sequence: CASRTGFGYTF.

CDR3 loop: CASSPGAQGDGYTF. CDR3 bases: TGTGCCAGCAGCCCGGGAGCCCAAGGGGACGGCTACACCTTC. This sequence joins TRBV7-2 and TRBJ1-2; D may be TRBD1 (5 bases). V shed 5 bases and J shed 8 bases, with 18 bases lying between them. This CDR3 is built from 14 residues. The germline gives CDR1 SGHTA, CDR2 FQGNSA.